The clone carrying this T cell receptor (beta chain) showed up just a few times. The antigen is unknown. This record belongs to a study of T-cell reconstitution after alpha-beta-depleted transplantation in children. The authors prepared the TCRbeta library with unique molecular identifiers. MiXCR, applied by TCRdb to the PCR reads, yields one record per CDR3 protein. The table has 90,000 to 130,000 distinct CDR3 sequences, 10% to 13% seen once. General study findings and limits: Newly made T cells mostly supplied T-cell counts and diversity one year after transplant. Surviving thymic progenitors and recipient T cells were the source of high TCRbeta diversity at day 60 in some patients. Where alpha-beta T cells came from about two months after transplant was reportedly several hundred expanded graft clones.

Germline V lookup: CDR1 DFQATT, CDR2 SNEGSKA (reference sequence). V dropped 1 base and J dropped 5 bases, with 15 bases sitting between them. The CDR3 is made up of 14 amino acids. Sequenced here: PBMCs, sampled before TCRalphabeta/CD19-depleted stem cell transplant. This receptor was taken from a boy younger than 10 with acute lymphoblastic leukemia, due to receive a stem cell transplant. The chain has TRBV20-1 and TRBJ2-7; D may be TRBD2 (5 bases). The CDR3 loop is CSARGSRAIDEQYF. In DNA form, the CDR3 reads TGCAGTGCTAGAGGGTCGAGGGCCATCGACGAGCAGTACTTC.